This T cell receptor beta chain was captured in a study of spatial heterogeneity in lung cancer. This CDR3 has 16 amino acids. V gave up 5 bases and J gave up 2 bases; unmatched junction bases: 6. CDR1 and CDR2 (germline): KGHSH, LQKENI. Time point noted: sample taken at primary tumor resection. TCRdb re-derived calls from the 5' RACE reads in MiXCR, one entry per CDR3 protein. The repertoire has approximately 66,000 distinct CDR3 sequences, about 6.3% of them found once; the top ten carry approximately 15%. Here the sequenced sample was PBMCs, taken at surgery. The rearrangement joins TRBV18 to TRBJ2-3; 11 positions match TRBD2. This clonotype was sampled from a female donor with early-stage non-small cell lung cancer. The CDR3 region is CASSALAGASTDTQYF. The CDR3 DNA is TGTGCCAGCTCAGCACTAGCGGGGGCCTCCACAGATACGCAGTATTTT.